This T cell receptor beta chain was sequenced during a study of T cells in tuberculosis. Profiling relied on immunoSEQ multiplex PCR, and the TCRdb table lists in-frame clones only, not all of them. The sample consists of about 20,000 clones, 80% to 90% of them appearing once. J gave up 7 bases and V 2 bases, and 10 bases lay outside the gene matches. This CDR3 has 15 amino acids. Germline CDR1 MDHEN, CDR2 SYDVKM. The sequenced sample consisted of PBMCs. This chain connects TRBV28 to TRBJ2-5; TRBD2 agrees at 7 bases. The clonotype was recovered from a donor aged 5-35 years with latent tuberculosis or without tuberculosis infection. The CDR3 DNA sequence: TGTGCCAGCAGTTTAGGGGGGGGGACGATCCGGACCCAGTACTTC. Its protein product is CASSLGGGTIRTQYF.